The 5 T cell receptor beta chains in this list originate from one sample, sequenced in a study of graft-versus-host responses after intestinal transplantation (dated by TCRdb to about 2021). These receptors' targets are unknown. Library preparation used the immunoSEQ multiplex PCR assay. Imported from immuneACCESS, the table was reduced by TCRdb to in-frame sequences with V and J called. These copies leave out some clones; in studies compared against another copy, an unresolved V gene accounts for under half, and the cause of the remainder is not known. Counted in this sample were fewer than 85,000 clones; 94% of them appeared once. The ten largest clonotypes hold over 0.4% of the sample. This specimen's time point label, per the study, means: cells obtained before transplantation from donor or recipient. The sample here was unstimulated CD8+ T cells sorted from spleen or lymph node cells, taken before intestinal transplant. Every receptor here comes from a human donor who received an intestinal transplant.

The chain uses TRBV18 and TRBJ2-1; perhaps TRBD2 as D (7 bases). Germline loops: CDR1 KGHSH, CDR2 LQKENI. This CDR3 spans 16 amino acids. V was clipped by 0 bases and J by 4 bases, with 13 bases between them. The CDR3 protein is CASSPPGGGSYNEQFF. CDR3 in DNA: TGTGCCAGCTCACCACCGGGAGGGGGATCATACAATGAGCAGTTCTTC.

The chain has TRBV19 and TRBJ2-7, with TRBD1 as a possible D gene (5 bases). From germline, CDR1 is LNHDA and CDR2 SQIVND (reference sequence). Trimming stripped 3 bases from V and 5 bases from J, with 11 bases between. CDR3 length: 13 residues. The DNA of the CDR3 is TGTGCCAGTAGTATCTCAGGGTGGGACGAGCAGTACTTC. Its translation is CASSISGWDEQYF.

The J gene is TRBJ2-2, the V gene TRBV7-2; 12 bases match TRBD2. J gave up 1 base and V 3 bases, and 3 bases lay outside the gene matches. The CDR3 consists of 17 residues. Germline CDR1 is SGHTA and CDR2 is FQGNSA. The CDR3 DNA sequence: TGTGCCAGCAGCTTGCCTAGCGGGAGGGGGAACACCGGGGAGCTGTTTTTT. It specifies CASSLPSGRGNTGELFF.

In DNA form, the CDR3 reads TGTGCCAGCAGCTCAGCAGGGTACACAGATACGCAGTATTTT. This sequence encodes CASSSAGYTDTQYF. The chain is built from TRBV5-6 and TRBJ2-3; TRBD1 is a possible D gene (5 bases). The germline gives CDR1 SGHDT, CDR2 YYEEEE. Trimming cost V 3 bases and J 2 bases, with 10 bases left between them. This CDR3 comprises 14 residues.

This clone came up a few times. The chain uses TRBV19 and TRBJ2-1; D may correspond to TRBD1 or TRBD2 (6 bases each). Germline lookup yields CDR1 LNHDA and CDR2 SQIVND (reference sequence). V lost 3 bases and J 10 bases, leaving 13 bases between the germline ends. The CDR3 is made up of 13 amino acids. The CDR3 sequence is CASSIGGGREQFF. The CDR3 DNA reads as TGTGCCAGTAGTATTGGAGGGGGGAGAGAGCAGTTCTTC.